Listed here are 16 T cell receptor beta chains from one sample, sequenced in a study of T cell responses to AZD1222 COVID-19 vaccine. Generated by immunoSEQ multiplex PCR, the TCRdb table keeps only in-frame clones and is missing some. The sample lists about 170,000 clones; 90% to 95% were seen once. The sequences come from peripheral blood, collected on day 0 of AZD1222 vaccination. The receptor set was obtained from an adult in good health.

This sequence joins TRBV10-3 and TRBJ1-2; no clear D gene. Germline CDR1 is ENHRY and CDR2 is SYGVKD. With 9 bases removed from V and 3 bases from J, the gap between germline ends came to 8 bases. This CDR3 is 11 amino acids long. This chain's CDR3 is CAINSHYGYTF. For the CDR3, the DNA is TGTGCCATAAACAGTCACTATGGCTACACCTTC.

With respect to this clone: Other nucleotide sequences in the sample specify the same CDR3. The gene calls are TRBV7-9 and TRBJ1-1; D ambiguous. The V and J ends lost 2 bases and 1 base respectively, with 5 bases between them. Germline CDR1 and CDR2: SEHNR and FQNEAQ (reference sequence). The CDR3 consists of 13 residues. CDR3 sequence: CASSLTGNTEAFF. In nucleotides, the CDR3 is TGTGCCAGCAGCTTAACGGGGAACACTGAAGCTTTCTTT. Full variable domain (missing parts from reference TRBV7-9 and TRBJ1-1): DTGVSQNPRHKITKRGQNVTFRCDPISEHNRLYWYRQTLGQGPEFLTYFQNEAQLEKSRLLSDRFSAERPKGSFSTLEIQRTEQGDSAMYLCASSLTGNTEAFFGQGTRLTVV.

This clone was found once. The chain joins TRBV18 to TRBJ1-1; no definite D call. CDR3 size: 16 residues. The germline V gene encodes CDR1 KGHSH and CDR2 LQKENI. V lost 3 bases and J 1 base, leaving 15 bases between the germline ends. Here the CDR3 DNA reads TGTGCCAGCTCACCCGCGGCTGGCCAGCGGAACACTGAAGCTTTCTTT. Its translation: CASSPAAGQRNTEAFF.

The V call is TRBV7-6, the J call TRBJ2-7; a weak D match, TRBD2 (5 bases). Per germline, CDR1 SGHVS and CDR2 FNYEAQ. The V end lost 2 bases, the J end lost 7 bases, and 12 bases lay between the germline ends. CDR3 length equals 13 residues. CDR3 region: CASSLSLSGEQYF. In DNA, the CDR3 is TGTGCCAGCAGCTTAAGTCTATCGGGGGAGCAGTACTTC. The complete variable domain, with remaining parts taken from reference TRBV7-6 and TRBJ2-7, reads GAGVSQSPRYKVTKRGQDVALRCDPISGHVSLYWYRQALGQGPEFLTYFNYEAQQDKSGLPNDRFSAERPEGSISTLTIQRTEQRDSAMYRCASSLSLSGEQYFGPGTRLTVT.

V usage is TRBV19 and J usage is TRBJ2-7, with TRBD2 matching 10 bases. The CDR3 extends over 14 amino acids. Germline-derived CDR1 and CDR2 are LNHDA and SQIVND (reference sequence). V trimming: 8 bases; J trimming: 9 bases; junction bases outside the gene matches: 13. CDR3 sequence (DNA): TGTGCCAGTTCTCAAGCGGGGGGGGGATCCCCGCAGTACTTC. Translation: CASSQAGGGSPQYF.

The rearrangement links TRBV11-3 to TRBJ2-3, with D hard to call. This CDR3 has 12 residues. The ends were cut back, 5 bases at V and 4 bases at J, with 7 bases in the middle. Germline V gives CDR1 SGHNT, CDR2 YENEEA. CDR3 protein: CASSKNPDTQYF. The CDR3, as DNA: TGTGCCAGCAGCAAGAACCCAGATACGCAGTATTTT.

CDR3 amino acids: CASSYAQGGYGYTF. Here the CDR3 DNA reads TGTGCCAGCAGCTACGCACAGGGGGGCTATGGCTACACCTTC. J is TRBJ1-2 and V is TRBV7-9; TRBD1 matches 8 bases. This CDR3 contains 14 residues. V was clipped by 4 bases and J by 4 bases; unmatched bases: 5. Germline V gene data show CDR1 as SEHNR and CDR2 as FQNEAQ (reference sequence).

The chain is built from TRBV6-2 or TRBV6-3 and TRBJ1-1, with D possibly being TRBD1 (5 bases). V lost 2 bases and J 5 bases, leaving 6 bases between the germline ends. The CDR3 covers 12 residues. Per germline, CDR1 MNHEY and CDR2 SVGEGT. CDR3 nucleotide sequence: TGTGCCAGCAGTTACGGGGGGACTGAAGCTTTCTTT. Residues: CASSYGGTEAFF.

J is TRBJ2-5 and V is TRBV11-2; no definite D call. The V gene's germline CDR1 is SGHAT and CDR2 FQNNGV. The CDR3 consists of 11 residues. With 8 bases removed from V and 5 bases from J, the gap between germline ends came to 9 bases. The CDR3 DNA sequence: TGTGCCAGCCTGTCTGGGGAGACCCAGTACTTC. Translated: CASLSGETQYF.

This clone was observed once. The gene calls are TRBV5-1 and TRBJ1-2, with unresolved D. In germline, CDR1 is SGHRS, CDR2 YFSETQ. This CDR3 is built from 14 residues. V dropped 0 bases and J dropped 7 bases, with 13 bases sitting between them. The CDR3 nucleotides read TGCGCCAGCAGCTTGGACGCGACATCTTCTGGCTACACCTTC. Its translation is CASSLDATSSGYTF.

J is TRBJ1-5 and V is TRBV13, with D uncertain. Per germline, CDR1 PRHDT and CDR2 FYEKMQ (reference sequence). The germline V and J ends were trimmed by 2 bases and 2 bases, with 7 bases remaining between them. The CDR3 runs to 14 residues. Here the CDR3 DNA reads TGTGCCAGCAGCTTAAGTCCCCGCAATCAGCCCCAGCATTTT. Translating gives CASSLSPRNQPQHF. Complete variable domain (other parts from reference TRBV13 and TRBJ1-5): AAGVIQSPRHLIKEKRETATLKCYPIPRHDTVYWYQQGPGQDPQFLISFYEKMQSDKGSIPDRFSAQQFSDYHSELNMSSLELGDSALYFCASSLSPRNQPQHFGDGTRLSIL.

This clone is a singleton in its sample. The chain uses TRBV5-1 and TRBJ2-3; TRBD1 might be the D (6 bases). V lost 0 bases, J lost 0 bases, and 20 bases lay in between. The germline V gene has CDR1 SGHRS and CDR2 YFSETQ. The CDR3 is 19 amino acids. CDR3 residues: CASSLEPKKGGTSTDTQYF. As DNA, the CDR3 is TGCGCCAGCAGCTTGGAACCGAAAAAAGGGGGTACTAGCACAGATACGCAGTATTTT.

The rearrangement joins TRBV19 to TRBJ2-1, with D perhaps given as TRBD1 or TRBD2 (5 bases each). This CDR3 spans 16 amino acids. V was trimmed by 3 bases and J by 0 bases, leaving 12 bases between them. Germline lookup yields CDR1 LNHDA and CDR2 SQIVND (reference sequence). This CDR3 is CASSISGSNSYNEQFF. In DNA, the CDR3 is TGTGCCAGTAGTATTTCAGGGAGCAACTCCTACAATGAGCAGTTCTTC. Filled out from reference TRBV19 and TRBJ2-1, the complete variable domain reads DGGITQSPKYLFRKEGQNVTLSCEQNLNHDAMYWYRQDPGQGLRLIYYSQIVNDFQKGDIAEGYSVSREKKESFPLTVTSAQKNPTAFYLCASSISGSNSYNEQFFGPGTRLTVL.

The V call is TRBV9, the J call TRBJ2-7, with TRBD2 matching over 9 bases. J lost 6 bases, V lost 0 bases, and 7 bases had no gene match. CDR3 length: 15 residues. Germline assignment: CDR1 SGDLS and CDR2 YYNGEE. CDR3 coding DNA: TGTGCCAGCAGCGTAGGGGCGGGAGGGCCAGGCGAGCAGTACTTC. Translated, it gives CASSVGAGGPGEQYF. The variable domain in full, completed from reference TRBV9 and TRBJ2-7, reads DSGVTQTPKHLITATGQRVTLRCSPRSGDLSVYWYQQSLDQGLQFLIQYYNGEERAKGNILERFSAQQFPDLHSELNLSSLELGDSALYFCASSVGAGGPGEQYFGPGTRLTVT.

The chain combines TRBV3-1 (or the pseudogene TRBV3-2) with TRBJ2-7; TRBD1 matches 7 bases. Germline V gives CDR1 LGHDT, CDR2 YNNKEL (reference sequence). The CDR3 covers 13 residues. V lost 5 bases and J lost 4; bases outside the gene matches: 5. The CDR3 DNA follows: TGTGCCAGCAGCGAGGGACAGCAATACGAGCAGTACTTC. Amino acids: CASSEGQQYEQYF.

V usage is TRBV6-5 and J usage is TRBJ2-7, with D tentatively TRBD1 (7 bases). Trimming removed 6 bases from V and 0 bases from J, with 12 bases in between. Germline V lookup: CDR1 MNHEY, CDR2 SVGAGI. The CDR3 is made up of 14 amino acids. The CDR3 DNA reads TGTGCCAGCAGCGCGGGACAGATCTCCTACGAGCAGTACTTC. This codes for CASSAGQISYEQYF.